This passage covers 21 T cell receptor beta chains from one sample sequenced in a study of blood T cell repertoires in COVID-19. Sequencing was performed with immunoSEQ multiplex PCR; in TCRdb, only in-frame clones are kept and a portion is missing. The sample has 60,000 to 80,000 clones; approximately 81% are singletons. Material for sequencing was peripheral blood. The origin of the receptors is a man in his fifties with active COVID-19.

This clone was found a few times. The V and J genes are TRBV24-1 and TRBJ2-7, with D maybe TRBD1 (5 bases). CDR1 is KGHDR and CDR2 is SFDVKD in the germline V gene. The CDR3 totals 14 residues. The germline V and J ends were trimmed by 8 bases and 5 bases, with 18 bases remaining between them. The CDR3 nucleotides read TGTGCCACCACTCTCGGGCGGACAACGGACGAGCAGTACTTC. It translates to CATTLGRTTDEQYF.

The CDR3 protein is CSVILDGYGYTF. The CDR3, as DNA: TGCAGCGTCATACTCGATGGCTATGGCTACACCTTC. The chain uses TRBV29-1 and TRBJ1-2; D is ambiguous. The germline V gene encodes CDR1 SQVTM and CDR2 ANQGSEA. The CDR3 loop spans 12 amino acids. V lost 6 bases and J 4 bases, leaving 12 bases between the germline ends.

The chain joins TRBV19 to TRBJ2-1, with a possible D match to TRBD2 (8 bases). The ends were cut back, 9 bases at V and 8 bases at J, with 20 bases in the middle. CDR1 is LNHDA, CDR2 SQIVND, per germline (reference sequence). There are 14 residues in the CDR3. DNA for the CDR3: TGTGCCAGCAGGGGGTGGCTAGCGGGTGATGAGCAGTTCTTC. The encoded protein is CASRGWLAGDEQFF. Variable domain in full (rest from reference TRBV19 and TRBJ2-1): DGGITQSPKYLFRKEGQNVTLSCEQNLNHDAMYWYRQDPGQGLRLIYYSQIVNDFQKGDIAEGYSVSREKKESFPLTVTSAQKNPTAFYLCASRGWLAGDEQFFGPGTRLTVL.

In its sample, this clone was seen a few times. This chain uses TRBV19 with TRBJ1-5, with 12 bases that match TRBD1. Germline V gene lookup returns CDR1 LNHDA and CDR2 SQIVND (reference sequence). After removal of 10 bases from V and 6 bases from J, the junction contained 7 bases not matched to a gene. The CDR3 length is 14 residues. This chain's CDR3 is CATRDRGLGQPQHF. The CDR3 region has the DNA TGTGCCACCCGGGACAGGGGGCTGGGTCAGCCCCAGCATTTT.

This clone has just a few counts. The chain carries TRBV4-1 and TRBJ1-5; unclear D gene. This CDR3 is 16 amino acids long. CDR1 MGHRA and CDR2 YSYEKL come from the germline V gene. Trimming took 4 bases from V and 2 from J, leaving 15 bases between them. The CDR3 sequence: CASSRVWPGGNQPQHF. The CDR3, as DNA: TGCGCCAGCAGCCGGGTTTGGCCCGGAGGCAATCAGCCCCAGCATTTT.

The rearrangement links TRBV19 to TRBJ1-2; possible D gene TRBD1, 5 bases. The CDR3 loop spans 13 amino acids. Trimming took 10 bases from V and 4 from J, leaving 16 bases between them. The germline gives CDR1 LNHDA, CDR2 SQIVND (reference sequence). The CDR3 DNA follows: TGTGCCACCTCGACAGCCGGTCCCTATGGCTACACCTTC. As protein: CATSTAGPYGYTF.

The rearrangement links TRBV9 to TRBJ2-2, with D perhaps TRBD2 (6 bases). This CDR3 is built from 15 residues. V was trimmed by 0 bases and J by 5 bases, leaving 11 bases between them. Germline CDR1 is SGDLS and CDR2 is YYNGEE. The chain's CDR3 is CASSVDGRRTGELFF. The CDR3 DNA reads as TGTGCCAGCAGCGTAGATGGGAGGAGGACCGGGGAGCTGTTTTTT.

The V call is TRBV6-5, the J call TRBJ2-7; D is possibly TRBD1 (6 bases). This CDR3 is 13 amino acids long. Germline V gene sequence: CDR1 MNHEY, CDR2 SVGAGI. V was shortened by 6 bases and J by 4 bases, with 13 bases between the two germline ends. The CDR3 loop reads CASRRDNAYEQYF. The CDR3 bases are TGTGCCAGCAGGAGGGACAACGCATACGAGCAGTACTTC.

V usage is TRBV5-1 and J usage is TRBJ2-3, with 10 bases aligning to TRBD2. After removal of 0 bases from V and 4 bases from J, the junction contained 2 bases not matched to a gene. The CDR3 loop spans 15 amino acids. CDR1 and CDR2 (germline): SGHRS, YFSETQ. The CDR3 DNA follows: TGCGCCAGCAGCTTGGAACTAGCGGGACCAGATACGCAGTATTTT. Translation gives CASSLELAGPDTQYF.

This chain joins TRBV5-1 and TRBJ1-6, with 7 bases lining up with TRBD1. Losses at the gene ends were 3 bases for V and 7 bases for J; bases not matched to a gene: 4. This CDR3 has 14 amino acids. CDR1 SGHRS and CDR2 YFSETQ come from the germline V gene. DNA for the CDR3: TGCGCCAGCAGCTCTGACAGGGAAAATTCACCCCTCCACTTT. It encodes CASSSDRENSPLHF.

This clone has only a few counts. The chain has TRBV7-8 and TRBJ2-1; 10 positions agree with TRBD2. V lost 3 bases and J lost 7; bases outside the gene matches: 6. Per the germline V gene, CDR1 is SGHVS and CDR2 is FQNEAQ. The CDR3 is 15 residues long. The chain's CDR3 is CASSFLAGEGNEQFF. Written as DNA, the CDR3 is TGTGCCAGCAGCTTCCTAGCGGGAGAAGGTAATGAGCAGTTCTTC.

CDR3 sequence: CASSIQLDGGPYNEQFF. CDR3 DNA: TGTGCCAGTAGTATACAACTGGACGGGGGTCCTTACAATGAGCAGTTCTTC. The chain links TRBV19 to TRBJ2-1, with TRBD2 as a possible D gene (6 bases). This CDR3 comprises 17 residues. Germline V gives CDR1 LNHDA, CDR2 SQIVND (reference sequence). Trimming removed 2 bases from V and 4 bases from J, with 18 bases in between.

The CDR3 reads CAWSPQGLYNSPLHF. CDR3 sequence (DNA): TGTGCCTGGAGCCCACAGGGGCTTTATAATTCACCCCTCCACTTT. This chain uses TRBV30 with TRBJ1-6; 7 nucleotides agree with TRBD1. The CDR3 has 15 amino acids. CDR1 and CDR2 from the germline V gene are GTSNPN and SVGIG (reference sequence). Trimming removed 3 bases from V and 4 bases from J; junction bases left unmatched: 6.

This CDR3 reads CASSQQVRHTNYNEQFF. The CDR3, as DNA: TGTGCCAGCAGCCAACAAGTTCGGCACACTAACTACAATGAGCAGTTCTTC. This chain links TRBV3-1 (or the pseudogene TRBV3-2) with TRBJ2-1; D gene ambiguous. The CDR3 has 17 residues. Looked up from germline, CDR1 is LGHDT and CDR2 is YNNKEL (reference sequence). With 2 bases removed from V and 3 bases from J, the gap between germline ends came to 17 bases.

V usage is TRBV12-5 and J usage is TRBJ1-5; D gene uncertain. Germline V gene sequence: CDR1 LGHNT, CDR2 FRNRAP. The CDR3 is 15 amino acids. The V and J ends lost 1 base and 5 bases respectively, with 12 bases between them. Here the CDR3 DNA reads TGTGCTAGTGGTTTGGGGCCAGGCTTATATCAGCCCCAGCATTTT. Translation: CASGLGPGLYQPQHF.

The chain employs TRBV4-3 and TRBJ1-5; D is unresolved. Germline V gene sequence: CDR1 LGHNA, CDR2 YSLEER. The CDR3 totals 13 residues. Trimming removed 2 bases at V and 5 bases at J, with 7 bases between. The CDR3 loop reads CASSQSVDQPQHF. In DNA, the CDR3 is TGCGCCAGCAGCCAATCGGTGGATCAGCCCCAGCATTTT.

In DNA form, the CDR3 reads TGTGCCAGCAGCCAGTTCATGAACACTGAAGCTTTCTTT. It is translated as CASSQFMNTEAFF. The gene calls are TRBV3-1 (or the pseudogene TRBV3-2) and TRBJ1-1; no firm D call. This CDR3 spans 13 amino acids. CDR1 is LGHDT and CDR2 is YNNKEL in the germline V gene (reference sequence). V lost 3 bases to trimming and J lost 0 bases, with 5 bases between them.

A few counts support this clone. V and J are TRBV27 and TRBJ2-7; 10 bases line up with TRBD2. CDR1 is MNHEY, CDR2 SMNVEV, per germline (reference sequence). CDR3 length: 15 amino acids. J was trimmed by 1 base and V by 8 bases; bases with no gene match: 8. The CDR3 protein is CASLPSGGQSYEQYF. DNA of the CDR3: TGTGCCAGCCTTCCTAGCGGGGGTCAGTCCTACGAGCAGTACTTC.

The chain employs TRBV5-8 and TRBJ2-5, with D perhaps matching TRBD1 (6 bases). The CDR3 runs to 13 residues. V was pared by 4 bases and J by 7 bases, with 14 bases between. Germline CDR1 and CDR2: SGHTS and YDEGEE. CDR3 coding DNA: TGTGCCAGCAGCCCACCCAGAGGGGGGACCCAGTACTTC. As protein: CASSPPRGGTQYF.

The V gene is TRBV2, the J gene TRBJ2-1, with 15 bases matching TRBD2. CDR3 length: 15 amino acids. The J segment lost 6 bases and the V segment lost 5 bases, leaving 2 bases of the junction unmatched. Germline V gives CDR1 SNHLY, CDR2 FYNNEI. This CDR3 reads CASSWTSGRANEQFF. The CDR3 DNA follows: TGTGCCAGCAGTTGGACTAGCGGGAGGGCCAATGAGCAGTTCTTC.

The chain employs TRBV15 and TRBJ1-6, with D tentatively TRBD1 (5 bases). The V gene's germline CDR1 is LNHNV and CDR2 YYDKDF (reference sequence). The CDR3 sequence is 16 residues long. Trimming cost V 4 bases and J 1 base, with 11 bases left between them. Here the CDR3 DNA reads TGTGCCACCAGCACCAAGCCAGGGTCCTATAATTCACCCCTCCACTTT. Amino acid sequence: CATSTKPGSYNSPLHF.